This T cell receptor beta chain was captured in a study of cytomegalovirus exposure and HLA in healthy donors. Method: immunoSEQ multiplex PCR; TCRdb's copy keeps in-frame clones and lacks some. The table lists around 400,000 clones, 75% to 90% of them singletons. Comments on this clone: Its antigen remains unknown.

Germline loops: CDR1 MGHRA, CDR2 YSYEKL. Unmatched junction bases numbered 10, after V lost 3 bases and J lost 1 base. The CDR3 spans 17 residues. Points from the study as a whole: Cytomegalovirus association was assigned to about 150 TCR beta chains. Among the CMV-associated chains, a few were confirmed in vitro as specific for CMV antigens. It was reported that the classifier diagnosed cytomegalovirus status with high specificity and sensitivity in both the original and validation cohorts.

The chain uses TRBV4-1 and TRBJ2-5; TRBD2 matches 8 bases. The TCR comes from a young woman in good health and CMV-seronegative. Source material: PBMCs. CDR3 nucleotides: TGCGCCAGCAGCCAGCCGGTAGCGGGGCTCTCCCAAGAGACCCAGTACTTC. Translation gives CASSQPVAGLSQETQYF.